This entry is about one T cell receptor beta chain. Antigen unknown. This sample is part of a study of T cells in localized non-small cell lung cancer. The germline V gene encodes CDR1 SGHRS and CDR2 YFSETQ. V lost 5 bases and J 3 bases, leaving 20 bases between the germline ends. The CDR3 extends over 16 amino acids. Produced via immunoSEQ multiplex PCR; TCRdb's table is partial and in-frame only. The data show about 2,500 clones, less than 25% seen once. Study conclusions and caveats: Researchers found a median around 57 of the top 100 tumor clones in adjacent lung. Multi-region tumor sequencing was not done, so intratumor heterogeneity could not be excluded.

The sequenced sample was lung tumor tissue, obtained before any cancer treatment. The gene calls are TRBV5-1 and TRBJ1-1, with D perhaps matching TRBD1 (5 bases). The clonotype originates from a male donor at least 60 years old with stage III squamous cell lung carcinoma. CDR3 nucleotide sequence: TGCGCCAGCAGTATTCAGGGAGGCGACCGGGACACTGAAGCTTTCTTT. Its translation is CASSIQGGDRDTEAFF. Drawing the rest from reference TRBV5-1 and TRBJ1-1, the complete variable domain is KAGVTQTPRYLIKTRGQQVTLSCSPISGHRSVSWYQQTPGQGLQFLFEYFSETQRNKGNFPGRFSGRQFSNSRSEMNVSTLELGDSALYLCASSIQGGDRDTEAFFGQGTRLTVV.